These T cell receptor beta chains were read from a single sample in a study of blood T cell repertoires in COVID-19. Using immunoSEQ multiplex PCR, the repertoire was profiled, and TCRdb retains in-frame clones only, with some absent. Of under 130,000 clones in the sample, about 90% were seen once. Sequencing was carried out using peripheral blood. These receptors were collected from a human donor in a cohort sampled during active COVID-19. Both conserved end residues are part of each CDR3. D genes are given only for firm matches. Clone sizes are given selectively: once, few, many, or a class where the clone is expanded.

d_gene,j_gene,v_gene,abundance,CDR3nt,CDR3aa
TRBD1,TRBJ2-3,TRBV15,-,TGTGCCACCAGCAGAGATCGGGACAGGGGGCAGACAGATACGCAGTATTTT,CATSRDRDRGQTDTQYF
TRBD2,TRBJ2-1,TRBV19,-,TGTGCCAGTAGTATTCATCCTGACTTTATAAGCGGGGGCTACAATGAGCAGTTCTTC,CASSIHPDFISGGYNEQFF
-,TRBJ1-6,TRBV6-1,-,TGTGCCAGCAGTGAAACCCAGGGCTATAATTCACCCCTCCACTTT,CASSETQGYNSPLHF
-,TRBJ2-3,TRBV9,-,TGTGCCAGCAGCGTCAGCGGTAGCACAGATACGCAGTATTTT,CASSVSGSTDTQYF
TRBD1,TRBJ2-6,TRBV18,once,TGTGCCAGCTCAGTTACAGGGGCTGGGGCCAACGTCCTGACTTTC,CASSVTGAGANVLTF
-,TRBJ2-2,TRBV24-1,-,TGTGCCACCGCCGGGGTTCTTCCGGGCGGGGAGCTGTTTTTT,CATAGVLPGGELFF
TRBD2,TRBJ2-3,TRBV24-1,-,TGTGCCACCAGTGATTTCTTTAACGATGAGCGGGAGGGCACAGATACGCAGTATTTT,CATSDFFNDEREGTDTQYF
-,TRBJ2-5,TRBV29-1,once,TGCAGCGTTGAGCAGGGTGTACGAGAGACCCAGTACTTC,CSVEQGVRETQYF
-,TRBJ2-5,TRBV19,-,TGTGCCAGCGCGCCGGGATACGGGTCAGAGACCCAGTACTTC,CASAPGYGSETQYF
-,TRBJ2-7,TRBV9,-,TGTGCCAGCAGCACCAGCGATTGGGACGAGCAGTACTTC,CASSTSDWDEQYF
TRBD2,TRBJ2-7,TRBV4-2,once,TGTGCCAGCAGCGAAGTAACTAGCGGCAGCTCCTACGAGCAGTACTTC,CASSEVTSGSSYEQYF
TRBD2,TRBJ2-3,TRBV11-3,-,TGTGCCAGCCGGCTAGCGGGGGAGACAGATACGCAGTATTTT,CASRLAGETDTQYF
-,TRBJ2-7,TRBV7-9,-,TGTGCCAGCAGCCTGGACAGTCACAACGAGCAGTACTTC,CASSLDSHNEQYF